This TCR beta chain stems from a study of T cell responses to AZD1222 COVID-19 vaccine. At the level of the study: Second doses that came at about 4 or about 12 weeks were put together.

Regarding this clone: Its cognate antigen is unknown.

The assay was immunoSEQ multiplex PCR, and TCRdb's table has in-frame clones only and misses some. The sample comprises about 160,000 clones, about 95% of which are singletons, and 1.3% rests with the top ten. Study-wide findings and caveats: Spike as a whole was targeted by vaccine-associated CD4 TCRs, dominant at 160-218 and 743-854. In the spike-specific TCR repertoire, nearly half reportedly target unmutated variant regions. White British ancestry dominated among donors, who included more females, and clonal diversity was possibly underestimated.

The sample consisted of peripheral blood, taken on day 0 of AZD1222 vaccination. The sequence derives from an adult in good health.

The CDR3 nucleotides are TGTGCCAGCAGTTACCGTAGGGGGCAGAACTATGGCTACACCTTC. Its protein product is CASSYRRGQNYGYTF. This rearrangement joins TRBV6-5 to TRBJ1-2; 7 bases are a match to TRBD1. The CDR3 has 15 amino acids. From germline, CDR1 is MNHEY and CDR2 SVGAGI. V dropped 2 bases and J dropped 2; count of bases not matched to a gene: 5.